What follows describes a single TCR beta chain. The same CDR3 arises from other DNA sequences in this sample as well. Trimming removed 3 bases from V and 6 bases from J, with 8 bases in between. The length of the CDR3 is 12 residues. Germline assignment: CDR1 SEHNR and CDR2 FQNEAQ (reference sequence). The data originate from a study of blood T cell repertoires in COVID-19. Overall study context: T cells, B-cell-depleted T cells, or PBMCs supplied cDNA or gDNA.

Across 20 to 25 US areas, participants ranged in age from about 18 to 90 years. During the 2 weeks before they entered the study, exposed participants had met someone with a PCR-confirmed or clinician-diagnosed COVID-19 case. Original methodology: Quantification of nucleated cells was approximated via reference gene primer amplification. Clones were read by immunoSEQ multiplex PCR, and TCRdb kept only the in-frame ones, dropping some. Clone size and the V and J calls come from that table; the DNA yielded D and trimming. In the table there are a few hundred thousand clones, approximately 85% of which are singletons.

This chain connects TRBV7-9 to TRBJ1-1; maybe TRBD1 (5 bases). Sample: PBMCs or T cells enriched from blood (not recorded which). This receptor was taken from a woman aged 50 to 65 who had been exposed to COVID-19. CDR3 amino acids: CASSLGGPEAFF. CDR3 in DNA: TGTGCCAGCAGCTTGGGGGGACCTGAAGCTTTCTTT.